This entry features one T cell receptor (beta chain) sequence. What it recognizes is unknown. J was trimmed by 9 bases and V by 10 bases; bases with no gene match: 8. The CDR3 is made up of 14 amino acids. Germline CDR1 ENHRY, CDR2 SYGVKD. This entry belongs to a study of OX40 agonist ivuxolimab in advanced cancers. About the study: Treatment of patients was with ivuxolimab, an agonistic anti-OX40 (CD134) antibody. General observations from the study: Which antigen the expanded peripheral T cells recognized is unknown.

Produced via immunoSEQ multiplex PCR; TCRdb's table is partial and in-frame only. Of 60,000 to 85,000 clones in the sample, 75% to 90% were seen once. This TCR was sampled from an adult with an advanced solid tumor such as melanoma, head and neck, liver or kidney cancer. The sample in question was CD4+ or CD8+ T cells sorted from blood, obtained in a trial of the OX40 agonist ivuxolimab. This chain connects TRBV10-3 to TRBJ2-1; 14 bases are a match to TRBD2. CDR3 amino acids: CATRPGTSGSEQFF. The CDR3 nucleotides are TGTGCCACCCGGCCCGGGACTAGCGGGAGTGAGCAGTTCTTC.